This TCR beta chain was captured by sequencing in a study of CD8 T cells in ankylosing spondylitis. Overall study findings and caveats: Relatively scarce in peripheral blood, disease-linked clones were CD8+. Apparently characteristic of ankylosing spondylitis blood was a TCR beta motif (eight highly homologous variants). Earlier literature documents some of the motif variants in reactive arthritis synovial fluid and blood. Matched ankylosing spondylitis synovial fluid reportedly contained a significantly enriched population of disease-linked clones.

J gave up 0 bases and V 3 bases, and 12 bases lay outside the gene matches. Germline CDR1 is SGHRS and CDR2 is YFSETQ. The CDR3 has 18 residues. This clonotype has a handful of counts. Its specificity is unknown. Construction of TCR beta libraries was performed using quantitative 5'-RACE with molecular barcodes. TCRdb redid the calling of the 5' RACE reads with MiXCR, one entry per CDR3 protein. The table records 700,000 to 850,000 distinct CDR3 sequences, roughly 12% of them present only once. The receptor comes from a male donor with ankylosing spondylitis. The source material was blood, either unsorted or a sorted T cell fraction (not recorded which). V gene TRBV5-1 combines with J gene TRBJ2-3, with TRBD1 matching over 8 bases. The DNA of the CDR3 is TGCGCCAGCAGCTCGCGGGACAGGTCGCCCGCTAGCACAGATACGCAGTATTTT. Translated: CASSSRDRSPASTDTQYF.